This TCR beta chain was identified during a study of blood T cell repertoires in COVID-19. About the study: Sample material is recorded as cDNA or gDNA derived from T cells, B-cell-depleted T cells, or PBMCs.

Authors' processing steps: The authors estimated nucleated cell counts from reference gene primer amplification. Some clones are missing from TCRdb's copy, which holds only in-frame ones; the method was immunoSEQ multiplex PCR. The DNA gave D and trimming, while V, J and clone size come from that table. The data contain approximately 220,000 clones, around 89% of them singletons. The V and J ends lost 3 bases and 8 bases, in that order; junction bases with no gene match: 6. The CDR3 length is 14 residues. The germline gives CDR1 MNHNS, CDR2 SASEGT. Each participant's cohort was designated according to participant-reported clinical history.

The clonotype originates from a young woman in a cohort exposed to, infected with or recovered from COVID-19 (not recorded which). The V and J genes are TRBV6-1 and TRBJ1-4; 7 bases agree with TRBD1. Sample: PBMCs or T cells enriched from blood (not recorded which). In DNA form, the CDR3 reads TGTGCCAGCAGTGATCTTCAGGGGGACGAAAAACTGTTTTTT. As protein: CASSDLQGDEKLFF.